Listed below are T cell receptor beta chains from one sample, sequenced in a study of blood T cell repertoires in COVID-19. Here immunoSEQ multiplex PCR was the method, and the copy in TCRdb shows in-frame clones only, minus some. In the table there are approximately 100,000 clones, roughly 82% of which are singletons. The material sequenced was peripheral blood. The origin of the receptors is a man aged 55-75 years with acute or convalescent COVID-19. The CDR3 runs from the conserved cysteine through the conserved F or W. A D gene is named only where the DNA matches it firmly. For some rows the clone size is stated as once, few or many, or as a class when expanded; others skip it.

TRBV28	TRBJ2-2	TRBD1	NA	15	TGTGCCAGCAGTTTTCTGAGACAGGGCCCCGGGGAGCTGTTTTTT	CASSFLRQGPGELFF
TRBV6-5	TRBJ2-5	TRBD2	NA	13	TGTGCCAGCAGGGAGCGGGGGCAAGAGACCCAGTACTTC	CASRERGQETQYF
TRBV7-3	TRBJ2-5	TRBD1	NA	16	TGTGCCAGCAGCTCCCGAGGCGGACAGGGTCACGAGACCCAGTACTTC	CASSSRGGQGHETQYF
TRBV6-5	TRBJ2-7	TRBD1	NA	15	TGTGCCAGCAGTTACTCGTCGACAGGGATCTACGAGCAGTACTTC	CASSYSSTGIYEQYF
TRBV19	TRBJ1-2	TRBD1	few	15	TGTGCCAGTAGTATCAACATACAGGGGAACTATGGCTACACCTTC	CASSINIQGNYGYTF
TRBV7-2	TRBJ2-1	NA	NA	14	TGTGCCAGCAGCTTAAGACGAGGAGGGAATGAGCAGTTCTTC	CASSLRRGGNEQFF
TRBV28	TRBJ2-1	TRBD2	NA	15	TGTGCCAGCAGTTCCCCAGCGGGGGGGCTTGGTGAGCAGTTCTTC	CASSSPAGGLGEQFF
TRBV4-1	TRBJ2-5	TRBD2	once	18	TGCGCCAGCAGCCAAGTCCCGGTGTTAGCGGGGGGACAAGAGACCCAGTACTTC	CASSQVPVLAGGQETQYF
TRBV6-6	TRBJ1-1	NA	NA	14	TGTGCCAGCATACAAGACGGGAGGGATTATGAAGCTTTCTTT	CASIQDGRDYEAFF
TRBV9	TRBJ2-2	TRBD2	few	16	TGTGCCAGCAGCGTAGCGGGGGGTAAGACCACCGGGGAGCTGTTTTTT	CASSVAGGKTTGELFF
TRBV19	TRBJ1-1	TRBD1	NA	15	TGTGCCAGTAGAGAATGGGACAGGGAGAACACTGAAGCTTTCTTT	CASREWDRENTEAFF
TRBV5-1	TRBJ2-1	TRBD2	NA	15	TGCGCCAGCAGCCAGCGGGGGGGCCCGAACAATGAGCAGTTCTTC	CASSQRGGPNNEQFF
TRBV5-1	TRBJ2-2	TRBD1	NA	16	TGCGCCAGCAGAAAACAGGGGATTGGGAACACCGGGGAGCTGTTTTTT	CASRKQGIGNTGELFF
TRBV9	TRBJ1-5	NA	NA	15	TGTGCCAGCAGCGCCCACAGACAGACTAATCAGCCCCAGCATTTT	CASSAHRQTNQPQHF
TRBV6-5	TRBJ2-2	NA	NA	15	TGTGCCAGCAGTTACTCGAGACAAGTAACGGGGGAGCTGTTTTTT	CASSYSRQVTGELFF
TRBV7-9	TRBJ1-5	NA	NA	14	TGTGCCAGCAGCTTATCAGGATTCGGTCAGCCCCAGCATTTT	CASSLSGFGQPQHF
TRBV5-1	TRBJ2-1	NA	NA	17	TGCGCCAGCAGCTTGTTGGGAGGATTAAGCTCCTACAATGAGCAGTTCTTC	CASSLLGGLSSYNEQFF
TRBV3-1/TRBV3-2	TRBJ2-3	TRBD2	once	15	TGTGCCAGCAGCTATAACGTAGCGGGGGCAGATACGCAGTATTTT	CASSYNVAGADTQYF